Following are 15 T cell receptor beta chains from one sample sequenced in a study of graft-versus-host responses after intestinal transplantation. Their antigen targets remain unknown. The table came from immunoSEQ multiplex PCR; TCRdb's copy has only in-frame clones and leaves some out. The sample carries 100,000 to 120,000 clones, over 85% recorded once. The sample was unstimulated CD8+ T cells sorted from spleen or lymph node cells, taken before intestinal transplant. The origin of the receptors is a human donor who received an intestinal transplant.

The V gene is TRBV27, the J gene TRBJ1-4; weak D call: TRBD1 (5 bases). Germline assignment: CDR1 MNHEY and CDR2 SMNVEV (reference sequence). CDR3 size: 13 residues. V lost 4 bases, J lost 4 bases, and 7 bases lay in between. CDR3 nucleotide sequence: TGTGCCAGCAGTTGGCAGGGTAATGAAAAACTGTTTTTT. Encoded protein: CASSWQGNEKLFF. Filled out from reference TRBV27 and TRBJ1-4, the complete variable domain reads EAQVTQNPRYLITVTGKKLTVTCSQNMNHEYMSWYRQDPGLGLRQIYYSMNVEVTDKGDVPEGYKVSRKEKRNFPLILESPSPNQTSLYFCASSWQGNEKLFFGSGTQLSVL.

CDR3 coding DNA: TGTGCCAGCAGCTCGTCGATGGCGGGCACCGGGGAGCTGTTTTTT. Amino acids: CASSSSMAGTGELFF. The rearrangement links TRBV11-1 to TRBJ2-2; possible D gene TRBD2, 5 bases. The CDR3 extends over 15 amino acids. CDR1 SGHAT and CDR2 FQDESV come from the germline V gene (reference sequence). Trimming stripped 4 bases from V and 4 bases from J, with 13 bases between.

The chain uses TRBV11-2 and TRBJ1-1, with a tentative D call TRBD1 (5 bases). The CDR3 extends over 14 amino acids. The germline gives CDR1 SGHAT, CDR2 FQNNGV. The germline V and J ends were trimmed by 5 bases and 6 bases, with 16 bases remaining between them. The DNA of the CDR3 is TGTGCCAGCAGCAAGGAGGGGCGTTCATCTGAAGCTTTCTTT. Translation gives CASSKEGRSSEAFF.

The V gene is TRBV7-9, the J gene TRBJ2-5; 8 bases map to TRBD2. The CDR3 is 15 amino acids. Germline V gives CDR1 SEHNR, CDR2 FQNEAQ (reference sequence). The V gene end was trimmed by 5 bases and the J gene end by 5 bases; junction bases not matched to a gene: 10. CDR3 nucleotide sequence: TGTGCCAGCAGCCCCGGGGGGGGAGCTTGGGAGACCCAGTACTTC. Amino acid sequence: CASSPGGGAWETQYF.

The chain recombines TRBV10-3 with TRBJ2-5; TRBD1 matches at 7 bases. V trimming: 2 bases; J trimming: 5 bases; junction bases outside the gene matches: 11. Germline V gives CDR1 ENHRY, CDR2 SYGVKD. The CDR3 sequence is 16 residues long. CDR3 in amino acids: CAISEPYQGEKETQYF. CDR3 coding DNA: TGTGCCATCAGTGAGCCCTACCAGGGGGAGAAGGAGACCCAGTACTTC.

V is TRBV13 and J is TRBJ2-7; D remains unclear. Trimming took off 4 bases at V and 3 bases at J, with 13 bases between the two ends. The CDR3 has 14 residues. CDR1 and CDR2 (germline): PRHDT, FYEKMQ (reference sequence). CDR3 coding DNA: TGTGCCAGCAGCTACCCTTCAACGGACTACGAGCAGTACTTC. Translating it yields CASSYPSTDYEQYF. The whole variable domain, remainder taken from reference TRBV13 and TRBJ2-7, is AAGVIQSPRHLIKEKRETATLKCYPIPRHDTVYWYQQGPGQDPQFLISFYEKMQSDKGSIPDRFSAQQFSDYHSELNMSSLELGDSALYFCASSYPSTDYEQYFGPGTRLTVT.

This rearrangement joins TRBV10-3 to TRBJ2-3; TRBD2 matches at 8 bases. The trim removed 3 bases at V and 1 base at J, leaving 3 bases unmatched. This CDR3 is built from 15 residues. From germline, CDR1 is ENHRY and CDR2 SYGVKD. The CDR3 spells CAISERREGTDTQYF. The CDR3 coding sequence is TGTGCCATCAGTGAACGGCGGGAGGGCACAGATACGCAGTATTTT.

The genes are TRBV4-1 and TRBJ2-1; perhaps TRBD2 as D (5 bases). V was clipped by 5 bases and J by 1 base, with 9 bases between them. The CDR3 has 14 amino acids. Germline CDR1 MGHRA, CDR2 YSYEKL. CDR3 DNA: TGCGCCAGCAGCAGCAGCGGATCCTACAATGAGCAGTTCTTC. This translates into CASSSSGSYNEQFF.

The chain recombines TRBV19 with TRBJ2-4; perhaps TRBD1 as D (6 bases). The germline gives CDR1 LNHDA, CDR2 SQIVND (reference sequence). CDR3 length: 12 residues. Trimming left V 6 bases short and J 8 bases short, with 11 bases between. CDR3 in DNA: TGTGCCAGTAGCCCAGGGGTCGACATTCAGTACTTC. Translating gives CASSPGVDIQYF.

This chain links TRBV27 with TRBJ2-7; 9 bases are a match to TRBD2. Per germline, CDR1 MNHEY and CDR2 SMNVEV (reference sequence). Trimming at V came to 6 bases and at J to 2 bases, leaving 5 bases not matched to a gene. The CDR3 spans 14 residues. The CDR3 bases are TGTGCCAGCAGGCCGACTAGCGGTGCCTACGAGCAGTACTTC. Protein sequence: CASRPTSGAYEQYF.

CDR3 DNA: TGTGCCAGCAGCTCCTGGGACCGCAAGGGGTCCGATGAGCAGTTCTTC. Amino acids: CASSSWDRKGSDEQFF. The chain has TRBV11-2 and TRBJ2-1; D may correspond to TRBD1 or TRBD2 (5 bases each). Germline V gene data show CDR1 as SGHAT and CDR2 as FQNNGV. This CDR3 contains 16 residues. The V end lost 4 bases, the J end lost 8 bases, and 21 bases lay between the germline ends.

The V gene is TRBV7-9, the J gene TRBJ1-2; 12 bases are shared with TRBD1. CDR3 size: 15 residues. After removal of 6 bases from V and 6 bases from J, the junction contained 8 bases not matched to a gene. CDR1 is SEHNR and CDR2 is FQNEAQ in the germline V gene (reference sequence). The CDR3 DNA follows: TGTGCCAGCAGATCCGGGACAGGGGGCGCCGATGGCTACACCTTC. It yields the protein CASRSGTGGADGYTF.

Worth noting for this clone: This sample also contains other DNA sequences that code for the same CDR3. The rearrangement joins TRBV4-1 to TRBJ2-7; no reliable D call. CDR1 is MGHRA, CDR2 YSYEKL, per germline. This CDR3 is 14 amino acids long. V was cut by 1 base and J by 4 bases, with 11 bases left in between. Here the CDR3 DNA reads TGCGCCAGCAGCCAAGGGGCTCCTGGTTACGAGCAGTACTTC. Translating gives CASSQGAPGYEQYF.

The V and J genes are TRBV4-2 and TRBJ2-2; 13 nucleotides align to TRBD2. Trimming removed 4 bases from V and 7 bases from J; junction bases left unmatched: 21. From germline, CDR1 is LGHNA and CDR2 YNFKEQ. This CDR3 has 21 residues. The CDR3 region has the DNA TGTGCCAGCAGCCCCGAAGTGGGACTAGCGGGACCTCTTGAATCAAACGGGGAGCTGTTTTTT. Encoded protein: CASSPEVGLAGPLESNGELFF.

V and J are TRBV27 and TRBJ2-1; D gene ambiguous. Trimming took 3 bases from V and 6 from J, leaving 6 bases between them. From germline, CDR1 is MNHEY and CDR2 SMNVEV (reference sequence). CDR3 size: 12 residues. The DNA for the CDR3 is TGTGCCAGCAGTTTCTGGGGCAATGAGCAGTTCTTC. This sequence encodes CASSFWGNEQFF.